This T cell receptor beta chain was sequenced during a study of T-cell reconstitution after alpha-beta-depleted transplantation in children. Findings and caveats of the study: At one year after transplant, newly produced T cells mostly accounted for T-cell counts and diversity. Recipient T cells and thymic progenitors that survived gave rise to the high TCRbeta diversity observed at day 60 in some patients. Expanded graft clones numbering several hundred reportedly gave rise to alpha-beta T cells about two months after transplant.

This clonotype has more than one count but fewer than ten. Antigen specificity is unknown. Trimming removed 5 bases from V and 5 bases from J; junction bases left unmatched: 10. From germline, CDR1 is SEHNR and CDR2 FQNEAQ (reference sequence). This CDR3 is built from 15 residues. Unique molecular identifiers were built into the TCRbeta library. Using its own MiXCR run on the PCR reads, TCRdb lists one record per CDR3 protein. This sample has around 450,000 distinct CDR3 sequences, with about 10% found just once. The sample in question was PBMCs, obtained before TCRalphabeta/CD19-depleted stem cell transplant. J is TRBJ2-5 and V is TRBV7-9, with TRBD2 identical over 8 bases. This receptor was identified in a child aged 2 to 15 with inherited bone marrow failure, due to receive a stem cell transplant. CDR3 DNA: TGTGCCAGCAGCGGTTCGGTAGCGGGACGGGAGACCCAGTACTTC. It codes for CASSGSVAGRETQYF.